The T cell receptor beta chain described here comes from a study of blood T cell repertoires in COVID-19. About the study: The study drew acute and convalescent COVID-19 samples from the United States, Italy and Spain. Nucleic acid was either cDNA or gDNA, and it came from T cells, B-cell-depleted T cells, or PBMCs.

Germline V gene data show CDR1 as SGHAT and CDR2 as FQNNGV. CDR3 length equals 13 residues. Between the trimmed V and J ends, which lost 5 bases and 7 bases, there was a span of 9 bases. The table came from immunoSEQ multiplex PCR; TCRdb's copy has only in-frame clones and leaves some out. The sample gives 310,000 or so clones, 75% to 90% of which show up once; around 9.5% is in the top ten. Recruits, aged roughly 18 to 89 years, lived in 25 or so US areas. The receptor was derived from a woman in her thirties or forties who had recovered from COVID-19. The sequenced sample was PBMCs or T cells enriched from blood (not recorded which). This chain links TRBV11-2 with TRBJ1-6; D remains ambiguous. CDR3 amino acids: CASSAAQNSPLHF. The CDR3 DNA is TGTGCCAGCAGCGCCGCACAGAATTCACCCCTCCACTTT.